The 29 T cell receptor beta chains listed next were all sequenced from one sample in a study of blood T cell repertoires in COVID-19. Profiled with immunoSEQ multiplex PCR; TCRdb holds only in-frame clones, not every one. The sample carries about 190,000 clones, roughly 86% recorded once. The source material was peripheral blood. The receptor source for this set is a woman in her twenties or thirties with active or convalescent COVID-19.

The chain carries TRBV19 and TRBJ1-6, with 7 positions matching TRBD1. This CDR3 is 15 amino acids long. J was trimmed by 5 bases and V by 3 bases; bases with no gene match: 4. Looked up from germline, CDR1 is LNHDA and CDR2 is SQIVND (reference sequence). The CDR3 sequence is CASSIQTGNNSPLHF. CDR3 nucleotides: TGTGCCAGTAGTATCCAGACAGGGAATAATTCACCCCTCCACTTT.

V gene TRBV6-6 combines with J gene TRBJ1-1; D may be TRBD1 (5 bases). CDR1 is MNHNY and CDR2 is SVGAGI in the germline V gene (reference sequence). The CDR3 consists of 14 residues. V was pared by 5 bases and J by 3 bases, with 13 bases between. CDR3 region: CASSLRGGDTEAFF. Written as DNA, the CDR3 is TGTGCCAGCAGTCTCCGGGGAGGGGACACTGAAGCTTTCTTT.

This clone was seen once. This chain uses TRBV9 with TRBJ1-3; D is possibly TRBD1 (5 bases). This CDR3 comprises 16 residues. Germline V gene sequence: CDR1 SGDLS, CDR2 YYNGEE. Trimming pared 0 bases from V and 0 bases from J, leaving 10 bases between. CDR3: CASSVDRQGSGNTIYF. The CDR3 nucleotides are TGTGCCAGCAGCGTAGATCGCCAGGGCTCTGGAAACACCATATATTTT.

The chain joins TRBV6-5 to TRBJ1-1, with D maybe TRBD1 (5 bases). The CDR3 has 14 residues. With 7 bases removed from V and 9 bases from J, the gap between germline ends came to 21 bases. Germline V gives CDR1 MNHEY, CDR2 SVGAGI. The CDR3 protein is CASIQNRDYAQAFF. The CDR3 bases are TGTGCCAGCATCCAAAACCGGGACTATGCTCAAGCTTTCTTT.

V gene TRBV18 combines with J gene TRBJ1-1, with a tentative D call TRBD1 (5 bases). CDR1 and CDR2 from the germline V gene are KGHSH and LQKENI. The length of the CDR3 is 13 residues. The ends were cut back, 3 bases at V and 4 bases at J, with 9 bases in the middle. DNA of the CDR3: TGTGCCAGCTCACCTAGGGGTGTCACTGAAGCTTTCTTT. Its protein is CASSPRGVTEAFF.

V gene TRBV20-1 combines with J gene TRBJ2-7, with TRBD2 as a possible D gene (6 bases). Trimming cost V 3 bases and J 0 bases, with 9 bases left between them. Per germline, CDR1 DFQATT and CDR2 SNEGSKA (reference sequence). This CDR3 region has 13 residues. CDR3 in DNA: TGCAGTGCTAGTAAGCGGGTCTCCTACGAGCAGTACTTC. It codes for CSASKRVSYEQYF.

This chain uses TRBV7-9 with TRBJ1-1; 9 bases agree with TRBD1. V shed 5 bases, J shed 8 bases, and the junction held 3 bases outside the gene matches. CDR3 length equals 12 residues. Germline V gene data show CDR1 as SEHNR and CDR2 as FQNEAQ (reference sequence). CDR3 sequence (DNA): TGTGCCAGCAGCACAGGACAGGGGGAAGCTTTCTTT. This sequence encodes CASSTGQGEAFF.

J is TRBJ1-6 and V is TRBV28; 7 nucleotides line up with TRBD1. Trimming at V came to 5 bases and at J to 6 bases, leaving 10 bases not matched to a gene. The CDR3 has 16 residues. Germline CDR1 is MDHEN and CDR2 is SYDVKM. The chain's CDR3 is CASSARQGTGNSPLHF. The CDR3 DNA reads TGTGCCAGCAGTGCCCGACAGGGAACTGGTAATTCACCCCTCCACTTT.

This CDR3 is CASSLFSRNNEQFF. For the CDR3, the DNA is TGTGCCAGCAGCTTATTTAGCCGAAACAATGAGCAGTTCTTC. V is TRBV11-2 and J is TRBJ2-1; D is ambiguous. With 2 bases removed from V and 5 bases from J, the gap between germline ends came to 10 bases. CDR1 is SGHAT, CDR2 FQNNGV, per germline. The CDR3 is 14 residues long.

This clone has only one observation. This chain uses TRBV13 with TRBJ1-2, with a tentative D call TRBD1 (5 bases). The V end was cut by 0 bases, the J end by 2 bases, with 10 bases between. The CDR3 has 15 residues. Germline assignment: CDR1 PRHDT and CDR2 FYEKMQ (reference sequence). CDR3 in amino acids: CASSLGQVENYGYTF. The DNA of the CDR3 is TGTGCCAGCAGCTTAGGACAGGTAGAGAACTATGGCTACACCTTC.

The chain is built from TRBV6-6 and TRBJ1-3; a possible D gene is TRBD1 (6 bases). V lost 6 bases, J lost 2 bases, and 11 bases lay in between. CDR3 size: 14 residues. Germline CDR1 MNHNY, CDR2 SVGAGI (reference sequence). CDR3 DNA: TGTGCCAGCAGCCAACAGGGAACTGGAAACACCATATATTTT. As protein: CASSQQGTGNTIYF.

This chain uses TRBV28 with TRBJ2-7, with D perhaps TRBD1 (5 bases). Looked up from germline, CDR1 is MDHEN and CDR2 is SYDVKM. The CDR3 length is 11 residues. Trimming removed 6 bases at V and 4 bases at J, with 7 bases between. DNA of the CDR3: TGTGCCAGCAGCCGACAGTACGAGCAGTACTTC. This encodes CASSRQYEQYF.

This chain uses TRBV21-1 with TRBJ1-2; TRBD1 reflects the table's D call only, with no check against the DNA. TRBV21-1 has pseudogene status. The CDR3 spans 17 residues. CDR3 nucleotide sequence: TGTGCCAGCCGCCGCGGGACAGGGGTACAAGGTAACTATGGCTACACCTTC. It codes for CASRRGTGVQGNYGYTF.

The chain carries TRBV3-1 (or the pseudogene TRBV3-2) and TRBJ2-7; a weak D match, TRBD2 (6 bases). This CDR3 has 17 amino acids. The V end was cut by 2 bases, the J end by 2 bases, with 19 bases between. Germline V CDR1 and CDR2: LGHDT, YNNKEL (reference sequence). This CDR3 reads CASSQSPRWAGTYEQYF. CDR3 sequence (DNA): TGTGCCAGCAGCCAAAGCCCGCGATGGGCGGGAACCTACGAGCAGTACTTC.

The gene calls are TRBV11-2 and TRBJ2-1; 9 bases line up with TRBD2. The CDR3 runs to 15 residues. The germline CDR1 and CDR2 sequences are SGHAT and FQNNGV. V trimming: 1 base; J trimming: 3 bases; junction bases outside the gene matches: 1. CDR3 bases: TGTGCCAGCAGCTTAGGACTAGCGGACTACAATGAGCAGTTCTTC. Residues: CASSLGLADYNEQFF.

This chain joins TRBV13 and TRBJ2-1; D possibly corresponds to TRBD2 (5 bases). The CDR3 loop spans 17 amino acids. Germline V gene lookup returns CDR1 PRHDT and CDR2 FYEKMQ (reference sequence). The V end was cut by 0 bases, the J end by 2 bases, with 14 bases between. CDR3 protein: CASSLGEGLRPYNEQFF. For the CDR3, the DNA is TGTGCCAGCAGCTTAGGCGAGGGCCTGCGCCCCTACAATGAGCAGTTCTTC.

J is TRBJ2-1 and V is TRBV4-1; 7 bases line up with TRBD2. Trimming cost V 2 bases and J 4 bases; bases outside gene matches: 2. Germline-derived CDR1 and CDR2 are MGHRA and YSYEKL. The CDR3 consists of 14 residues. The CDR3 spells CASSQPGLYNEQFF. The CDR3 DNA is TGCGCCAGCAGCCAACCGGGACTATACAATGAGCAGTTCTTC.

The CDR3 nucleotides read TGTGCCTGGTGGAATTCAGGTTACTATGGCTACACCTTC. Its translation is CAWWNSGYYGYTF. The chain carries TRBV30 and TRBJ1-2; D unclear. V was cut by 5 bases and J by 3 bases, with 13 bases left in between. The germline gives CDR1 GTSNPN, CDR2 SVGIG (reference sequence). The CDR3 runs 13 residues. The variable domain in full, completed from reference TRBV30 and TRBJ1-2, reads SQTIHQWPATLVQPVGSPLSLECTVEGTSNPNLYWYRQAAGRGLQLLFYSVGIGQISSEVPQNLSASRPQDRQFILSSKKLLLSDSGFYLCAWWNSGYYGYTFGSGTRLTVV.

The genes are TRBV24-1 and TRBJ2-3; tentative D call: TRBD2 (5 bases). Per the germline V gene, CDR1 is KGHDR and CDR2 is SFDVKD. Trimming took off 4 bases at V and 1 base at J, with 8 bases between the two ends. The CDR3 is 14 amino acids. The chain's CDR3 is CATSEARGTDTQYF. The DNA for the CDR3 is TGTGCCACCAGTGAAGCGAGGGGCACAGATACGCAGTATTTT.

The CDR3 spells CASSPTVLEETQYF. CDR3 sequence (DNA): TGTGCCAGCAGTCCGACAGTCTTGGAGGAGACCCAGTACTTC. The rearrangement joins TRBV2 to TRBJ2-5; D possibly corresponds to TRBD1 (5 bases). This CDR3 spans 14 amino acids. With 5 bases removed from V and 5 bases from J, the gap between germline ends came to 15 bases. CDR1 and CDR2 (germline): SNHLY, FYNNEI.

The V and J genes are TRBV30 and TRBJ1-6; no clear D. V lost 6 bases and J lost 9, with 15 bases in between. Germline V CDR1 and CDR2: GTSNPN, SVGIG (reference sequence). CDR3 length: 13 residues. DNA of the CDR3: TGTGCCTGTAGTCCGACCCAGGTTTCACCCCTCCACTTT. Translation gives CACSPTQVSPLHF.

The rearrangement uses TRBV6-5 and TRBJ2-5; no firm D call. The length of the CDR3 is 12 residues. CDR1 is MNHEY, CDR2 SVGAGI, per germline. V was cut by 7 bases and J by 5 bases, with 11 bases left in between. CDR3 nucleotide sequence: TGTGCCAGCACCTTTGTGGAGGAGACCCAGTACTTC. Protein sequence: CASTFVEETQYF.

This rearrangement joins TRBV29-1 to TRBJ2-3; 11 bases agree with TRBD2. Trimming took 1 base from V and 2 from J; bases not matched to a gene: 5. CDR1 is SQVTM, CDR2 ANQGSEA, per germline. The CDR3 spans 16 residues. CDR3 region: CSVEGGTSGYTDTQYF. The CDR3 DNA reads as TGCAGCGTTGAAGGTGGGACTAGCGGATACACAGATACGCAGTATTTT.

V gene TRBV19 combines with J gene TRBJ1-4; D is uncertain. CDR1 LNHDA and CDR2 SQIVND come from the germline V gene (reference sequence). V was shortened by 6 bases and J by 0 bases, with 8 bases between the two germline ends. The CDR3 is 14 amino acids. CDR3 sequence reads: CASRTEATNEKLFF. The CDR3 DNA is TGTGCCAGTAGAACGGAGGCAACTAATGAAAAACTGTTTTTT.

This clone was picked up one time. V is TRBV24-1 and J is TRBJ2-3, with TRBD2 matching over 12 bases. J was trimmed by 5 bases and V by 4 bases; bases with no gene match: 15. This CDR3 has 19 residues. Germline loops: CDR1 KGHDR, CDR2 SFDVKD. The CDR3 DNA is TGTGCCACCAGTGACTCCCTCTACCGACTAGCGGGAGCGGTAGATACGCAGTATTTT. Protein product: CATSDSLYRLAGAVDTQYF.

The chain uses TRBV5-4 and TRBJ2-7, with D tentatively TRBD1 (5 bases). Germline V gene sequence: CDR1 SGHNT, CDR2 YYREEE (reference sequence). There are 13 residues in the CDR3. The germline V and J ends were trimmed by 2 bases and 0 bases, with 6 bases remaining between them. The CDR3 region is CASSLQDSYEQYF. The CDR3 bases are TGTGCCAGCAGCTTACAGGACTCCTACGAGCAGTACTTC.

CDR3 loop: CASSQGREAFF. CDR3 DNA sequence: TGTGCCAGCAGCCAAGGCAGGGAAGCTTTCTTT. This chain uses TRBV3-1 (or the pseudogene TRBV3-2) with TRBJ1-1; the D is unclear. The V end was cut by 1 base, the J end by 8 bases, with 5 bases between. Germline CDR1 and CDR2: LGHDT and YNNKEL (reference sequence). The CDR3 is 11 residues long.

In this sample, this clone turned up once. The rearrangement uses TRBV19 and TRBJ1-5, with 12 bases matching TRBD1. This CDR3 spans 16 amino acids. J was trimmed by 6 bases and V by 4 bases; bases with no gene match: 7. Germline lookup yields CDR1 LNHDA and CDR2 SQIVND (reference sequence). CDR3 sequence (DNA): TGTGCCAGTAGTAGATCGGGACAGGGGGCTTTTCAGCCCCAGCATTTT. Amino acids: CASSRSGQGAFQPQHF.

The chain carries TRBV19 and TRBJ1-1; D unresolved. The germline CDR1 and CDR2 sequences are LNHDA and SQIVND (reference sequence). V was cut by 3 bases and J by 0 bases, with 5 bases left in between. CDR3 length equals 13 residues. The CDR3 coding sequence is TGTGCCAGTAGTATCTCAGTGAACACTGAAGCTTTCTTT. Translation gives CASSISVNTEAFF.